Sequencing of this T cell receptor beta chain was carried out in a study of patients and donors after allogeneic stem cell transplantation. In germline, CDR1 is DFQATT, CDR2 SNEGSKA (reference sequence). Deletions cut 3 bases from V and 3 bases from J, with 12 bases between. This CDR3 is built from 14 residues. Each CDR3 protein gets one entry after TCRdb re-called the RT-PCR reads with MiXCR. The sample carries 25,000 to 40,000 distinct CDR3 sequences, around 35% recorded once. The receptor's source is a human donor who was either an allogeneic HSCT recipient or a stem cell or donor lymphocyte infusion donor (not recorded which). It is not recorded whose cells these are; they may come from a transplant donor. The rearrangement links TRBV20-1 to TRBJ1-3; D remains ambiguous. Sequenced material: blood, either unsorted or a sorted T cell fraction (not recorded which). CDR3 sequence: CSASSGLLGNTIYF. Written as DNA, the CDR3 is TGCAGTGCTAGCTCCGGGTTACTTGGAAACACCATATATTTT.